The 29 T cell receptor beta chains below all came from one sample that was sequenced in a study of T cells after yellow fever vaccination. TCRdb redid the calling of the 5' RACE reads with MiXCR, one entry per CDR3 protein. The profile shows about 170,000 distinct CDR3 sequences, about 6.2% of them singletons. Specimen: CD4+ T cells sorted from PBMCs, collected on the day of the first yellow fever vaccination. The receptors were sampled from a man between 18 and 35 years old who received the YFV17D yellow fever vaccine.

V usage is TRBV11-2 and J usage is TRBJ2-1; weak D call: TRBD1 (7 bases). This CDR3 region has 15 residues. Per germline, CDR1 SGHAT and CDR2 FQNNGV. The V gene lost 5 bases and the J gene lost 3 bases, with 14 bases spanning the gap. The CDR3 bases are TGTGCCAGCAGCCCTCAGGGGGGCCTCTACAATGAGCAGTTCTTC. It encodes CASSPQGGLYNEQFF.

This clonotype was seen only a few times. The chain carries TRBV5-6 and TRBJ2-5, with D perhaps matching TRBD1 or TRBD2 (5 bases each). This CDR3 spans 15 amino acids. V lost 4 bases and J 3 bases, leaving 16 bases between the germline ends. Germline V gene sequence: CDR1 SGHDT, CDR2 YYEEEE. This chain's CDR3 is CASSLGTGLKETQYF. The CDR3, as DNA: TGTGCCAGCAGCCTGGGGACCGGATTGAAAGAGACCCAGTACTTC.

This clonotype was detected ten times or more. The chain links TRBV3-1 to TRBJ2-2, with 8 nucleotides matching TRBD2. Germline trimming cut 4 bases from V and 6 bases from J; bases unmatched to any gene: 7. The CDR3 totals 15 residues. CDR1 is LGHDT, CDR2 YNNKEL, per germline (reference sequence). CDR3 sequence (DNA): TGTGCCAGCAGCCGAACCGGGGGGGGCTCCGGGGAGCTGTTTTTT. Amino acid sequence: CASSRTGGGSGELFF.

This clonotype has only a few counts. The CDR3 nucleotides are TGTGCCAGCAGTTGGGATTTAGCGGGGGGCGGCGGTACGCAGTATTTT. Translated: CASSWDLAGGGGTQYF. The chain links TRBV5-8 to TRBJ2-3; TRBD2 matches at 10 bases. CDR1 and CDR2 (germline): SGHTS, YDEGEE. With V trimmed by 5 bases and J by 8 bases, 14 bases remained unmatched. This CDR3 comprises 16 residues.

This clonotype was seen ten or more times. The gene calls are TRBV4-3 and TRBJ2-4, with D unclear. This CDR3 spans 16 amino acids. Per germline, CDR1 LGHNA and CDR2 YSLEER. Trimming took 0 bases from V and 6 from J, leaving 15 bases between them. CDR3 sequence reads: CASSQERTWGGNIQYF. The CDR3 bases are TGCGCCAGCAGCCAAGAGCGTACGTGGGGTGGAAACATTCAGTACTTC.

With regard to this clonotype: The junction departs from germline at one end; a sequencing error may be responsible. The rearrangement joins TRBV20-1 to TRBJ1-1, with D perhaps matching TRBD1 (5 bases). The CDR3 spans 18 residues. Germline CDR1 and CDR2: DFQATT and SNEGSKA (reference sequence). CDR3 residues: CCARDPLRQGTSSTEAFF. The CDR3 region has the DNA TGCTGTGCTAGAGATCCCCTTCGGCAGGGAACATCGAGCACTGAAGCTTTCTTT.

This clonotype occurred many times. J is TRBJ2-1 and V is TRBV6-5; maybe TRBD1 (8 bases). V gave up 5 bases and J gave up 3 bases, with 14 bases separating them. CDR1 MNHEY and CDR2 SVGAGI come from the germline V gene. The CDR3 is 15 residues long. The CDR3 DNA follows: TGTGCCAGCAGTACGGACAGGGAGGGCTACAATGAGCAGTTCTTC. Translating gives CASSTDREGYNEQFF.

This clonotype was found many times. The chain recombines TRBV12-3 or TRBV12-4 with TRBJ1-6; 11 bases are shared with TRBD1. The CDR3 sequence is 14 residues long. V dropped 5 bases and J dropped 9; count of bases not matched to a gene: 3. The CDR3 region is CASSNGQGASPLHF. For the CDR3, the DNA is TGTGCCAGCAGTAATGGACAGGGGGCTTCACCCCTCCACTTT.

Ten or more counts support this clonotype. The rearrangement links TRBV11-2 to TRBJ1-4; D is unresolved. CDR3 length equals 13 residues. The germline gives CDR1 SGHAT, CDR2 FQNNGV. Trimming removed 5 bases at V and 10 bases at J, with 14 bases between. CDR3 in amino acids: CASSTDRLGKLFF. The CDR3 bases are TGTGCCAGCAGCACGGACCGACTGGGAAAACTGTTTTTT.

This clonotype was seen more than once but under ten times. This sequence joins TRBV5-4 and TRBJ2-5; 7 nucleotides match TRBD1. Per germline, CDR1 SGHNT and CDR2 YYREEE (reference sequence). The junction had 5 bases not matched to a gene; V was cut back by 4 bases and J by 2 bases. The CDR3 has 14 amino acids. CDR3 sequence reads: CASSQGTAQETQYF. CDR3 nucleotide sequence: TGTGCCAGCAGCCAGGGGACAGCGCAAGAGACCCAGTACTTC.

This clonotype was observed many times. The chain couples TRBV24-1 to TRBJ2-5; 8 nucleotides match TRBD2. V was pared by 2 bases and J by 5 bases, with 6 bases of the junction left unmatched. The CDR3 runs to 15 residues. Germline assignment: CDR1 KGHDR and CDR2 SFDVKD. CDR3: CATSDSAGGGETQYF. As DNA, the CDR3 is TGTGCCACCAGTGATTCCGCGGGCGGGGGGGAGACCCAGTACTTC.

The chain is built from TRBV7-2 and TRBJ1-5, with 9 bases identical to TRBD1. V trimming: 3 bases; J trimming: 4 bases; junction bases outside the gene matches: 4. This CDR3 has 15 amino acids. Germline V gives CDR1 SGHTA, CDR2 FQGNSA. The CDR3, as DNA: TGTGCCAGCAGCTTTAGGGACAGGGTGAATCAGCCCCAGCATTTT. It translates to CASSFRDRVNQPQHF.

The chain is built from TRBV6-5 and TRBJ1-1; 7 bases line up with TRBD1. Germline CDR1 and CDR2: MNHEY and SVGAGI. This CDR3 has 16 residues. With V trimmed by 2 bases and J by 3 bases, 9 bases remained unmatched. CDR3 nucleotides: TGTGCCAGCAGTTACGGTAGGGGACAGACGTACACTGAAGCTTTCTTT. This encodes CASSYGRGQTYTEAFF.

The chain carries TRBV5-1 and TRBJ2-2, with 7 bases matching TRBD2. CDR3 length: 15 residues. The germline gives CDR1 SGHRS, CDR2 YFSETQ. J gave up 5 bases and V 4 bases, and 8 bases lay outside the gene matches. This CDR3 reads CASSARDGGTGELFF. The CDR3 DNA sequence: TGCGCCAGCAGCGCCCGGGACGGGGGGACCGGGGAGCTGTTTTTT.

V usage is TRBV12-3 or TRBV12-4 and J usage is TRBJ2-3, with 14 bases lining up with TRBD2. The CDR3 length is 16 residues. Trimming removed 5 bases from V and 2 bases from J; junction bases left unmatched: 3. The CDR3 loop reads CASSRLAGGHTDTQYF. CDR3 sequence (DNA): TGTGCCAGCAGTCGACTAGCGGGGGGGCACACAGATACGCAGTATTTT.

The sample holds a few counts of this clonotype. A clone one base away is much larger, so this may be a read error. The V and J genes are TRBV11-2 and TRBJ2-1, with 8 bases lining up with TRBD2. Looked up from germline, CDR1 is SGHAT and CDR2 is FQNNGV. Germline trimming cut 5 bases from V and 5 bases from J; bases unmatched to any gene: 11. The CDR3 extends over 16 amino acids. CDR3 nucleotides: TGTGCCAGCAGCCGCCCCGGGACTAGGTTTCACAATGAGCAGTTCTTC. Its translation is CASSRPGTRFHNEQFF.

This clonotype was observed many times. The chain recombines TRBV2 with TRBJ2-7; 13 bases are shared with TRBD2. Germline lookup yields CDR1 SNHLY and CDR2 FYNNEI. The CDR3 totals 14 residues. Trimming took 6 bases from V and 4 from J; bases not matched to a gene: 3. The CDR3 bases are TGTGCCAGCAGGGGACTAGCGGGGTCTTACGAGCAGTACTTC. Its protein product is CASRGLAGSYEQYF.

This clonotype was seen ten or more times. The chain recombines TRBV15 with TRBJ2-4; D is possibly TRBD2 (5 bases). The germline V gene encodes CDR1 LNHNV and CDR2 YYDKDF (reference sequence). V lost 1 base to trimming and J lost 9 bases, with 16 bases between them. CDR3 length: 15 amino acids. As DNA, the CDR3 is TGTGCCACCAGCAGAGGACGCGAGGGCAGCCCCATTCAGTACTTC. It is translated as CATSRGREGSPIQYF.

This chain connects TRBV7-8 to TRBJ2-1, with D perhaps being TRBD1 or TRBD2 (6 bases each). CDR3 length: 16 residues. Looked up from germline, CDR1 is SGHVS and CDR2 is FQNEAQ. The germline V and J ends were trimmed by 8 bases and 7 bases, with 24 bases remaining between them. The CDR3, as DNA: TGTGCCAGCCACCCCGAACCCGGGGGCTTGGTAAATGAGCAGTTCTTC. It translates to CASHPEPGGLVNEQFF. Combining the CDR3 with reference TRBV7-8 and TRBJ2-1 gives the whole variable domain GAGVSQSPRYKVAKRGQDVALRCDPISGHVSLFWYQQALGQGPEFLTYFQNEAQLDKSGLPSDRFFAERPEGSVSTLKIQRTQQEDSAVYLCASHPEPGGLVNEQFFGPGTRLTVL.

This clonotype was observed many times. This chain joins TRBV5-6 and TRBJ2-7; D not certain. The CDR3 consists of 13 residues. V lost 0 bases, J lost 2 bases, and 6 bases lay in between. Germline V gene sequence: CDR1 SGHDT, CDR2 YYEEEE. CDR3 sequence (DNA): TGTGCCAGCAGCTTGGACAGAGCCTACGAGCAGTACTTC. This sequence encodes CASSLDRAYEQYF.

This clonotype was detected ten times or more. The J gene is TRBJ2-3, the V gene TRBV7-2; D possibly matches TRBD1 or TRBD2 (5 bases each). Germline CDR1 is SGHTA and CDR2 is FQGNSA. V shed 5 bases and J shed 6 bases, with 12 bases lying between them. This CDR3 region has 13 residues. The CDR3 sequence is CASSIGWGDTQYF. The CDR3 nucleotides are TGTGCCAGCAGCATTGGCTGGGGGGATACGCAGTATTTT.

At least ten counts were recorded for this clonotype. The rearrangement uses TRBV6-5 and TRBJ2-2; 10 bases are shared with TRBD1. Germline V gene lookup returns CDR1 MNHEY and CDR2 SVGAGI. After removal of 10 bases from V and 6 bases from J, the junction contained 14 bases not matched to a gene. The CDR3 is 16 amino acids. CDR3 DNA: TGTGCCACCAGAGCGTCCGGGACAGGGGCGGCCGGGGAGCTGTTTTTT. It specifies CATRASGTGAAGELFF.

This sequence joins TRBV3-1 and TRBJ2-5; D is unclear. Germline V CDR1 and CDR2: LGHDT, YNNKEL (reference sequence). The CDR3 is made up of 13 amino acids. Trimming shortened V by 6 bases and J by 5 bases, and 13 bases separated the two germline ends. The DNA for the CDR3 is TGTGCCAGCAGTTCTGCTGCGAGGGAGACCCAGTACTTC. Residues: CASSSAARETQYF.

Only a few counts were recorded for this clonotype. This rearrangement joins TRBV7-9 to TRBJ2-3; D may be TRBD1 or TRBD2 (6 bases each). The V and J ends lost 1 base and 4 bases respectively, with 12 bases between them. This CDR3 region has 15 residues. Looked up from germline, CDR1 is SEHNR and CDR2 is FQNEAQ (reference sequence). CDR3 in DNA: TGTGCCAGCAGCTTAGGGGGGGCCAGGTCAGATACGCAGTATTTT. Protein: CASSLGGARSDTQYF.

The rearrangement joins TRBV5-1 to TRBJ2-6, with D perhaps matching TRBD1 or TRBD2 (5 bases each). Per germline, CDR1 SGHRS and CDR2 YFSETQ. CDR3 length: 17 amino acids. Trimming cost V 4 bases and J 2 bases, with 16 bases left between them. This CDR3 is CASSRAPGAAGANVLTF. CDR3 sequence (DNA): TGCGCCAGCAGCCGGGCCCCCGGGGCGGCTGGGGCCAACGTCCTGACTTTC. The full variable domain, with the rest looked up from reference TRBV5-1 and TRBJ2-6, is KAGVTQTPRYLIKTRGQQVTLSCSPISGHRSVSWYQQTPGQGLQFLFEYFSETQRNKGNFPGRFSGRQFSNSRSEMNVSTLELGDSALYLCASSRAPGAAGANVLTFGAGSRLTVL.

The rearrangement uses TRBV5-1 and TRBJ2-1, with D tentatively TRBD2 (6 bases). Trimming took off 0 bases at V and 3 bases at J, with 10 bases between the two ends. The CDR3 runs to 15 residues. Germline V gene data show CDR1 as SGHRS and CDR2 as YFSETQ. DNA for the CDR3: TGCGCCAGCAGCTTGGGCGGGACGGTCTACAATGAGCAGTTCTTC. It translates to CASSLGGTVYNEQFF. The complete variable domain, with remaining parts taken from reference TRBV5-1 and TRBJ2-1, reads KAGVTQTPRYLIKTRGQQVTLSCSPISGHRSVSWYQQTPGQGLQFLFEYFSETQRNKGNFPGRFSGRQFSNSRSEMNVSTLELGDSALYLCASSLGGTVYNEQFFGPGTRLTVL.

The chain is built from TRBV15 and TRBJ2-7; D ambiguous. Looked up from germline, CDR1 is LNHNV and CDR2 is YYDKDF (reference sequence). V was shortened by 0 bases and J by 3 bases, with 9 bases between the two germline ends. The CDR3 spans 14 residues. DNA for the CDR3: TGTGCCACCAGCAGAGATCCCGGGTTCTACGAGCAGTACTTC. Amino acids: CATSRDPGFYEQYF.

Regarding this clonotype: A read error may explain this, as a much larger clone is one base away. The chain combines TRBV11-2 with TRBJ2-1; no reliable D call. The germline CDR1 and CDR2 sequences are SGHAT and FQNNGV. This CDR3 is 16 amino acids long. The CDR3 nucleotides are TGTGCCTGCAGCCCCCAGGTAGATCCTGCCTACAATGAGCAGTTCTTC. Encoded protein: CACSPQVDPAYNEQFF.

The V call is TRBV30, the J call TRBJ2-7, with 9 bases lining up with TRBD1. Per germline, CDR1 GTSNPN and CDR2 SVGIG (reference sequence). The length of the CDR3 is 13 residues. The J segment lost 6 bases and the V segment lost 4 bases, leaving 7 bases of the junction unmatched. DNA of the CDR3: TGTGCCTGGAAAGGACAGGGGTTAAGCGAGCAGTACTTC. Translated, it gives CAWKGQGLSEQYF.